This paragraph covers one T cell receptor beta chain sequence. The antigen is not known. Assay used: immunoSEQ multiplex PCR; TCRdb lists only in-frame clones, some missing. The repertoire holds about 160,000 clones, just over 90% seen once, with 4.4% in the top ten. This sample was taken from a study of T cell responses to AZD1222 COVID-19 vaccine. Findings of the study overall: Most donors were white British, females outnumbered males, and clonal diversity was possibly underestimated. In all cases, repertoires were sampled only after the peak T cell response. Researchers report vaccine-associated CD4 TCRs spanning spike, with dominance at 160-218 and 743-854. At study baseline, merely over 5 AZD1222 recipients were seropositive.

The ends were cut back, 6 bases at V and 1 base at J, with 10 bases in the middle. Germline loops: CDR1 MNHEY, CDR2 SVGEGT. This CDR3 is built from 13 residues. This chain connects TRBV6-2 or TRBV6-3 to TRBJ2-7, with a possible D match to TRBD1 (6 bases). Sequenced material: peripheral blood, taken on day 0 of MenACWY control vaccination. This TCR was sampled from an adult in good health. The CDR3 DNA follows: TGTGCCAGCAGCCACAGGGATTCCTACGAGCAGTACTTC. Encoded protein: CASSHRDSYEQYF.